This T cell receptor (beta chain) derives from a study of CD8 T cells in ankylosing spondylitis listed by TCRdb under 2017. At the level of the whole study: T cell receptor beta repertoires were profiled in healthy donors and ankylosing spondylitis patients so that disease-linked TCR variants could be found. The full study cohort comprised 25 ankylosing spondylitis patients and roughly 100 healthy donors. Peripheral blood samples were taken, and synovial fluid was additionally collected from ankylosing spondylitis patients. What the work shows at the level of the full study, not this receptor alone: Some motif variants were previously reported in synovial fluid and blood of reactive arthritis patients, suggesting common disease-initiation mechanisms. Significant enrichment of the disease-linked clones was reported in matched synovial fluid samples from ankylosing spondylitis patients. Blood from ankylosing spondylitis patients appeared to be characterized by a TCR beta motif made up of seven or eight highly homologous amino acid variants. The disease-linked clones had a CD8+ phenotype and were found at relatively low frequencies in peripheral blood.

This clonotype was observed at least ten times. The antigen it recognizes is unknown. One end of the junction varies from germline; a read error may be responsible. The CDR3 goes from the cysteine to the phenylalanine over 12 residues. The kept DNA is CDR3 alone, 36 bases in frame from the first base. Reading the germline V gene gives CDR1 SGHRS and CDR2 YFSETQ. The reads were generated on an Illumina HiSeq 2500. TCR beta libraries were prepared by quantitative 5'-RACE with molecular barcodes. The original methods were these. A new computational method, built on a probabilistic model of VDJ rearrangement, was used to identify disease-linked TCR variants. In-frame beta chains were kept once TCRdb had trimmed the public reads at Q25 with fastp and called clones with MiXCR. Entries that share a CDR3 protein sequence are merged under the most common genes and DNA. The V and J calls come from TCRdb's annotation, not from the publication. This sample gives approximately 220,000 distinct CDR3 sequences in total; over 9.5% of them show up just once. Less than 25% of the sample is held by the ten biggest clonotypes.

The clonotype comes from a male donor with ankylosing spondylitis or in good health (not recorded which). The sequenced sample consisted of blood, either unsorted or a sorted T cell fraction (not recorded which). Here the chain combines TRBV5-1 and TRBJ2-7; a confident D gene designation cannot be given. The CDR3 protein: CASNLDDYEQYF. The DNA is as follows: TGCGCCAGCAACTTGGACGATTACGAGCAGTACTTC.